The 17 T cell receptor beta chains below were found in one sample sequenced in a study of Ad26.COV2.S vaccination and SARS-CoV-2 variants. Treatment meaning: around 19 received Ad26.COV2.S at low or high dose, single or two shots; 5 received placebo; per-sample allocation not given. After the first vaccine or placebo injection, samples were drawn on day 63. The protocol was immunoSEQ multiplex PCR, while the TCRdb copy is restricted to in-frame clones and leaves out a portion. The repertoire includes 440,000 or so clones, about 90% of them detected once, and less than 2% sits in the top ten. The material sequenced was peripheral blood, taken in a trial of Ad26.COV2.S vaccine versus placebo. These receptors were obtained from a person aged 18-65 years who received the Ad26.COV2.S COVID-19 vaccine or a placebo.

The V and J genes are TRBV28 and TRBJ2-7; 10 nucleotides agree with TRBD1. Germline CDR1 reads MDHEN; CDR2 reads SYDVKM. Trimming took 5 bases from V and 5 from J; bases not matched to a gene: 9. The CDR3 has 15 amino acids. The CDR3 region is CASSLGQGGRDEQYF. The DNA of the CDR3 is TGTGCCAGCAGTCTCGGACAGGGGGGTAGAGACGAGCAGTACTTC.

This clone is a singleton in its sample. The chain links TRBV7-9 to TRBJ2-1; a weak D match, TRBD2 (6 bases). Germline CDR1 SEHNR, CDR2 FQNEAQ (reference sequence). This CDR3 is 14 amino acids long. Trimming cost V 5 bases and J 5 bases, with 13 bases left between them. The CDR3 loop is CASSTAGLNNEQFF. The CDR3 bases are TGTGCCAGCAGCACCGCGGGACTCAACAATGAGCAGTTCTTC.

The V and J genes are TRBV18 and TRBJ2-5, with TRBD2 as a possible D gene (6 bases). The germline gives CDR1 KGHSH, CDR2 LQKENI. The CDR3 covers 14 residues. The germline V and J ends were trimmed by 3 bases and 1 base, with 9 bases remaining between them. For the CDR3, the DNA is TGTGCCAGCTCACCCGGGACTCTCCAAGAGACCCAGTACTTC. Protein product: CASSPGTLQETQYF. The full variable domain, its missing parts supplied by reference TRBV18 and TRBJ2-5, is NAGVMQNPRHLVRRRGQEARLRCSPMKGHSHVYWYRQLPEEGLKFMVYLQKENIIDESGMPKERFSAEFPKEGPSILRIQQVVRGDSAAYFCASSPGTLQETQYFGPGTRLLVL.

This clone appeared a single time. The rearrangement links TRBV4-1 to TRBJ2-1; 11 nucleotides agree with TRBD2. In germline, CDR1 is MGHRA, CDR2 YSYEKL. V was pared by 0 bases and J by 4 bases, with 5 bases of the junction left unmatched. The CDR3 totals 17 residues. CDR3 sequence: CASSQELAGAAYNEQFF. In DNA form, the CDR3 reads TGCGCCAGCAGCCAAGAACTAGCGGGGGCTGCTTACAATGAGCAGTTCTTC.

V usage is TRBV5-1 and J usage is TRBJ1-1; no clear D. This CDR3 has 13 amino acids. Germline loops: CDR1 SGHRS, CDR2 YFSETQ. Trimming removed 5 bases from V and 0 bases from J, with 8 bases in between. In DNA, the CDR3 is TGCGCCAGCAGGGATTCGATGAACACTGAAGCTTTCTTT. Translating it yields CASRDSMNTEAFF.

The chain employs TRBV4-3 and TRBJ1-5, with TRBD1 matching over 9 bases. V shed 5 bases, J shed 4 bases, and the junction held 6 bases outside the gene matches. This CDR3 has 15 amino acids. The V gene's germline CDR1 is LGHNA and CDR2 YSLEER. CDR3 sequence reads: CASSWGTGLNQPQHF. CDR3 sequence (DNA): TGCGCCAGCAGCTGGGGGACAGGGCTGAATCAGCCCCAGCATTTT.

The chain joins TRBV7-2 to TRBJ2-1, with D unresolved. CDR3 length: 12 residues. The germline gives CDR1 SGHTA, CDR2 FQGNSA. V shed 5 bases and J shed 10 bases, with 12 bases lying between them. The CDR3: CASSIQSGEQFF. The CDR3 nucleotides are TGTGCCAGCAGCATTCAATCGGGCGAGCAGTTCTTC.

The chain employs TRBV19 and TRBJ1-1; D is possibly TRBD1 (5 bases). The CDR3 contains 14 residues. CDR1 and CDR2 from the germline V gene are LNHDA and SQIVND (reference sequence). Trimming took off 5 bases at V and 1 base at J, with 11 bases between the two ends. The CDR3 loop reads CASSSPQGNTEAFF. In DNA form, the CDR3 reads TGTGCCAGTAGTTCCCCTCAGGGGAACACTGAAGCTTTCTTT.

The rearrangement joins TRBV9 to TRBJ2-2, with D tentatively TRBD1 or TRBD2 (5 bases each). V was cut by 0 bases and J by 3 bases, with 30 bases left in between. The CDR3 runs 22 residues. Germline CDR1 reads SGDLS; CDR2 reads YYNGEE. The CDR3 region is CASSVGGEGLIYRPDYTGELFF. Here the CDR3 DNA reads TGTGCCAGCAGCGTAGGCGGAGAGGGGCTGATATACCGACCCGACTACACCGGGGAGCTGTTTTTT. The entire variable domain, with the rest obtained from reference TRBV9 and TRBJ2-2, is as follows: DSGVTQTPKHLITATGQRVTLRCSPRSGDLSVYWYQQSLDQGLQFLIQYYNGEERAKGNILERFSAQQFPDLHSELNLSSLELGDSALYFCASSVGGEGLIYRPDYTGELFFGEGSRLTVL.

V gene TRBV5-4 combines with J gene TRBJ2-7, with 8 nucleotides matching TRBD1. From germline, CDR1 is SGHNT and CDR2 YYREEE (reference sequence). The CDR3 length is 17 residues. V lost 4 bases to trimming and J lost 0 bases; unmatched junction nucleotides: 12. DNA of the CDR3: TGTGCCAGCAGCACCCTTCAAGACAGGGGAGGCTCCTACGAGCAGTACTTC. As protein: CASSTLQDRGGSYEQYF.

The CDR3 region has the DNA TGTGCCAGCAGCATCAGGGGGATTCTGGGGTCACCCCTCCACTTT. Its protein is CASSIRGILGSPLHF. The chain combines TRBV7-2 with TRBJ1-6; 7 bases map to TRBD1. The CDR3 is 15 residues long. Trimming cost V 5 bases and J 10 bases; bases outside gene matches: 11. Germline V gene lookup returns CDR1 SGHTA and CDR2 FQGNSA. Supplemented by reference TRBV7-2 and TRBJ1-6, the full variable domain reads GAGVSQSPSNKVTEKGKDVELRCDPISGHTALYWYRQSLGQGLEFLIYFQGNSAPDKSGLPSDRFSAERTGGSVSTLTIQRTQQEDSAVYLCASSIRGILGSPLHFGNGTRLTVT.

The chain recombines TRBV6-1 with TRBJ1-1; TRBD1 agrees at 12 bases. The length of the CDR3 is 20 residues. Germline CDR1 MNHNS, CDR2 SASEGT. The V and J ends lost 4 bases and 0 bases, in that order; junction bases with no gene match: 15. CDR3: CASSGSGTGGGWGVNTEAFF. The CDR3 DNA reads TGTGCCAGCAGTGGTTCCGGGACAGGGGGCGGTTGGGGCGTGAACACTGAAGCTTTCTTT.

V usage is TRBV7-8 and J usage is TRBJ2-6; either TRBD1 or TRBD2 may fit D (5 bases each). V gave up 6 bases and J gave up 4 bases, with 19 bases separating them. Germline V CDR1 and CDR2: SGHVS, FQNEAQ. This CDR3 is 17 amino acids long. The CDR3 reads CASSSRDHILGANVLTF. The CDR3 nucleotides are TGTGCCAGCAGTTCCCGGGACCACATCCTGGGGGCCAACGTCCTGACTTTC. The full variable domain, rest sourced from reference TRBV7-8 and TRBJ2-6, is GAGVSQSPRYKVAKRGQDVALRCDPISGHVSLFWYQQALGQGPEFLTYFQNEAQLDKSGLPSDRFFAERPEGSVSTLKIQRTQQEDSAVYLCASSSRDHILGANVLTFGAGSRLTVL.

The CDR3 region has the DNA TGTGCCAGCAGTCAGTGGGGGACTGAAGCTTTCTTT. Translation gives CASSQWGTEAFF. This chain uses TRBV6-2 or TRBV6-3 with TRBJ1-1, with D possibly matching TRBD1 (5 bases). The ends were cut back, 5 bases at V and 5 bases at J, with 9 bases in the middle. The CDR3 has 12 amino acids. Germline V gene data show CDR1 as MNHEY and CDR2 as SVGEGT.

The gene calls are TRBV6-2 or TRBV6-3 and TRBJ2-5; D is perhaps TRBD1 or TRBD2 (5 bases each). V was shortened by 6 bases and J by 8 bases, with 19 bases between the two germline ends. Germline values: CDR1 MNHEY, CDR2 SVGEGT. The CDR3 is made up of 14 amino acids. CDR3 in DNA: TGTGCCAGCAGCGCTCCGGGACCGGGTAAAACCCAGTACTTC. Translating gives CASSAPGPGKTQYF.

This chain connects TRBV19 to TRBJ1-4, with TRBD1 matching over 8 bases. Germline trimming cut 8 bases from V and 4 bases from J; bases unmatched to any gene: 9. The CDR3 is 15 amino acids. The germline V gene has CDR1 LNHDA and CDR2 SQIVND (reference sequence). The CDR3 reads CASGSGGAGNEKLFF. The CDR3 DNA sequence: TGTGCCAGTGGCTCAGGGGGCGCTGGTAATGAAAAACTGTTTTTT.

The chain links TRBV7-9 to TRBJ2-7; D is unresolved. Germline V gene data show CDR1 as SEHNR and CDR2 as FQNEAQ (reference sequence). The CDR3 covers 14 residues. Trimming cost V 1 base and J 1 base, with 8 bases left between them. CDR3 protein: CASSLVGYSYEQYF. The CDR3 coding sequence is TGTGCCAGCAGCTTAGTGGGCTATTCCTACGAGCAGTACTTC.